This TCR beta chain was identified in a study of radiotherapy plus CTLA-4 blockade in lung cancer. Study details: Objective responses were documented in around 19% of patients, with disease control in 31%. Study observations and caveats: Best predicting response, reportedly, were early blood T cell clone dynamics, with interferon-beta.

This CDR3 has 16 residues. Germline assignment: CDR1 SGHRS and CDR2 YFSETQ. Trimming removed 5 bases from V and 8 bases from J; junction bases left unmatched: 14. On this clone itself: The antigen is unknown.

Participants had chemo-refractory metastatic non-small-cell lung cancer and were treated with focal radiation plus ipilimumab CTLA-4 blockade. Some clones are missing from TCRdb's copy, which holds only in-frame ones; the method was immunoSEQ multiplex PCR. The sample records about 45,000 clones, 65% to 75% being singletons. The rearrangement joins TRBV5-1 to TRBJ1-4, with 8 bases lining up with TRBD1. The clonotype originates from a human donor with non-small cell lung cancer who had a partial response to radiotherapy plus ipilimumab. The sample consisted of peripheral blood, taken from a patient treated with radiotherapy plus ipilimumab. This chain's CDR3 is CASRRGLTGVGEKLFF. In DNA form, the CDR3 reads TGCGCCAGCAGAAGAGGCTTGACAGGGGTCGGAGAAAAACTGTTTTTT.